The source of this TCR beta chain is a study of T cells in Graves' hyperthyroidism and ophthalmopathy. This clonotype was recorded at least ten times. The CDR3 spans 13 residues. Germline V CDR1 and CDR2: DFQATT, SNEGSKA (reference sequence). Trimming took 0 bases from V and 1 from J, leaving 6 bases between them. Amplified regions were TCR beta CDR3 sequences from RNA transcripts. Carried out on the TCR CDR3, a first-round RT-PCR used the HTBI primer set. MiXCR was run by TCRdb on the multiplex PCR reads, yielding one entry per CDR3 protein. The table has about half a million distinct CDR3 sequences, 15% to 20% seen once; the top ten hold approximately 30%.

The receptor was isolated from a woman in her twenties or thirties with Graves' ophthalmopathy. The source material was blood. The V gene is TRBV20-1, the J gene TRBJ1-2; D is unclear. For the CDR3, the DNA is TGCAGTGCTAGAGATCAGAATAACTATGGCTACACCTTC. The encoded protein is CSARDQNNYGYTF.